The 18 T cell receptor beta chains in this list originate from one sample, sequenced in a study of CD8 T cells in Susac syndrome (dated by TCRdb to between 2018 and 2021). Receptor libraries were prepared by the immunoSEQ multiplex PCR assay. RNA was extracted using the RNeasy kit, and roughly 0.5 to 1 microgram was reverse transcribed with random hexamers. The public reads were run again by TCRdb, first through fastp at Q25 and then through MiXCR, and only productive beta chains were kept. One record per CDR3 amino acid sequence lists the most common genes and DNA. The sample includes about 120,000 distinct CDR3 sequences, with about 92% observed a single time. In total, the top ten clones hold 0.093% of the sample. Source material: CD4+ T cells from PBMCs. Receptor source: a human donor with multiple sclerosis.

The V call is TRBV6-2 or TRBV6-3, the J call TRBJ2-2; perhaps D is TRBD1 or TRBD2 (5 bases each). The CDR3 runs to 13 residues. The V end lost 8 bases, the J end lost 4 bases, and 11 bases lay between the germline ends. Looked up from germline, CDR1 is MNHEY and CDR2 is SVGEGT. The CDR3 DNA reads as TGTGCCAGCCGGGACCATCCCACCGGGGAGCTGTTTTTT. Translating gives CASRDHPTGELFF.

This chain connects TRBV20-1 to TRBJ1-5, with D possibly matching TRBD1 (6 bases). Germline CDR1 and CDR2: DFQATT and SNEGSKA (reference sequence). There are 16 residues in the CDR3. V shed 0 bases and J shed 4 bases, with 16 bases lying between them. The DNA of the CDR3 is TGCAGTGCTAGAGATTACGTAAGGCAGGGGAATCAGCCCCAGCATTTT. This gives the protein CSARDYVRQGNQPQHF.

This sequence joins TRBV3-1 and TRBJ1-6, with 7 bases aligning to TRBD1. The CDR3 consists of 21 residues. V shed 4 bases and J 0 bases; nucleotides not matched to a gene: 18. CDR1 is LGHDT and CDR2 is YNNKEL in the germline V gene (reference sequence). CDR3 sequence (DNA): TGTGCCAGCAGCCCCATCAGGCCGGGACAGACCGTGAGCTCCTATAATTCACCCCTCCACTTT. It translates to CASSPIRPGQTVSSYNSPLHF.

The V and J genes are TRBV5-1 and TRBJ2-2; 9 positions match TRBD1. The length of the CDR3 is 15 residues. With V trimmed by 0 bases and J by 3 bases, 0 bases remained unmatched. Germline V gene data show CDR1 as SGHRS and CDR2 as YFSETQ. CDR3 sequence: CASSLGTGDTGELFF. Written as DNA, the CDR3 is TGCGCCAGCAGCTTGGGGACAGGGGACACCGGGGAGCTGTTTTTT.

The J gene is TRBJ2-7, the V gene TRBV3-1; weak D call: TRBD1 (5 bases). Germline CDR1 is LGHDT and CDR2 is YNNKEL (reference sequence). The ends were cut back, 5 bases at V and 1 base at J, with 12 bases in the middle. CDR3 length: 14 amino acids. CDR3 residues: CASSARVSSYEQYF. CDR3 sequence (DNA): TGTGCCAGCAGCGCCAGGGTGAGTTCCTACGAGCAGTACTTC.

V gene TRBV15 combines with J gene TRBJ1-6; D gene unclear. The V and J ends lost 4 bases and 5 bases respectively, with 18 bases between them. Germline CDR1 LNHNV, CDR2 YYDKDF (reference sequence). The CDR3 is 17 residues long. The CDR3 DNA is TGTGCCACCAGCACAGAGACCCGACTGCTTAATAATTCACCCCTCCACTTT. Amino acids: CATSTETRLLNNSPLHF.

V gene TRBV3-1 combines with J gene TRBJ2-1; TRBD1 is a possible D gene (6 bases). Trimming removed 3 bases at V and 2 bases at J, with 11 bases between. Germline lookup yields CDR1 LGHDT and CDR2 YNNKEL (reference sequence). This CDR3 comprises 15 residues. The CDR3 DNA reads TGTGCCAGCAGCCAGGACAGCCTTACCTACAATGAGCAGTTCTTC. This codes for CASSQDSLTYNEQFF.

V usage is TRBV19 and J usage is TRBJ1-5; D perhaps matches TRBD1 (5 bases). Trimming left V 7 bases short and J 4 bases short, with 20 bases between. CDR3 length: 16 residues. In germline, CDR1 is LNHDA, CDR2 SQIVND (reference sequence). DNA for the CDR3: TGTGCCAGTACCCCCAGGGTGGCCCAAAAAAATCAGCCCCAGCATTTT. Its protein product is CASTPRVAQKNQPQHF. Combining the CDR3 with reference TRBV19 and TRBJ1-5 gives the whole variable domain DGGITQSPKYLFRKEGQNVTLSCEQNLNHDAMYWYRQDPGQGLRLIYYSQIVNDFQKGDIAEGYSVSREKKESFPLTVTSAQKNPTAFYLCASTPRVAQKNQPQHFGDGTRLSIL.

J is TRBJ1-1 and V is TRBV12-3 or TRBV12-4; D not resolved. The V and J ends lost 6 bases and 2 bases respectively, with 10 bases between them. The CDR3 sequence is 13 residues long. CDR3 nucleotides: TGTGCCAGCAGATATCACGGTAACACTGAAGCTTTCTTT. Translating it yields CASRYHGNTEAFF.

The V and J genes are TRBV20-1 and TRBJ2-1; D unclear. V lost 6 bases, J lost 4 bases, and 16 bases lay in between. Germline CDR1 is DFQATT and CDR2 is SNEGSKA (reference sequence). This CDR3 comprises 14 residues. The CDR3 DNA sequence: TGCAGTGCGCAGACTGAAGCCGATTACAATGAGCAGTTCTTC. Its protein is CSAQTEADYNEQFF.

The chain couples TRBV27 to TRBJ1-1; 10 bases map to TRBD1. V trimming: 6 bases; J trimming: 12 bases; junction bases outside the gene matches: 10. From germline, CDR1 is MNHEY and CDR2 SMNVEV (reference sequence). This CDR3 has 13 residues. The CDR3 coding sequence is TGTGCCAGCAGGGGGACAGGGGCCCCGGGGACTTTCTTT. Translated: CASRGTGAPGTFF.

The chain is built from TRBV12-3 or TRBV12-4 and TRBJ2-1; 9 nucleotides agree with TRBD2. V lost 8 bases and J lost 4; bases outside the gene matches: 15. CDR3 length equals 17 residues. Here the CDR3 DNA reads TGTGCCAGCCTCCCGGGAGGAGCGGGGGGCAATTACAATGAGCAGTTCTTC. It specifies CASLPGGAGGNYNEQFF.

This clonotype was observed once. The CDR3 bases are TGTGCCAGCAATTTGACAGGGGGCGACGAGCAGTACTTC. Residues: CASNLTGGDEQYF. The chain couples TRBV12-3 or TRBV12-4 to TRBJ2-7; 10 bases align to TRBD1. The ends lost 7 bases at V and 5 bases at J; junction bases unmatched: 5. The CDR3 runs to 13 residues.

A note on this clonotype: One end of the junction is discordant with germline, which a read error may explain. The V gene is TRBV4-3, the J gene TRBJ2-5; D perhaps matches TRBD1 (6 bases). This CDR3 has 14 amino acids. Germline lookup yields CDR1 LGHNA and CDR2 YSLEER. CDR3 in amino acids: CASSQAQGQGTQYF. The DNA for the CDR3 is TGCGCCAGCAGCCAAGCGCAGGGGCAAGGGACCCAGTACTTC.

The chain carries TRBV18 and TRBJ2-7, with 12 nucleotides matching TRBD1. Germline CDR1 reads KGHSH; CDR2 reads LQKENI. The length of the CDR3 is 15 residues. V lost 6 bases to trimming and J lost 7 bases; unmatched junction nucleotides: 10. The CDR3 is CASSPPGQGAGEQYF. CDR3 sequence (DNA): TGTGCCAGCTCGCCCCCGGGACAGGGGGCAGGGGAGCAGTACTTC.

This clonotype was seen a few times. The chain links TRBV11-1 to TRBJ1-2, with TRBD1 matching 7 bases. Germline CDR1 SGHAT, CDR2 FQDESV (reference sequence). J was trimmed by 4 bases and V by 5 bases; bases with no gene match: 1. This CDR3 has 12 residues. CDR3 sequence (DNA): TGTGCCAGCAGCCGGGACAGCTATGGCTACACCTTC. Its translation: CASSRDSYGYTF.

This clonotype occurred once. V and J are TRBV4-3 and TRBJ1-1, with D unclear. Germline CDR1 is LGHNA and CDR2 is YSLEER. This CDR3 has 15 residues. V lost 1 base and J lost 1, with 10 bases in between. The CDR3 loop reads CASSQVPVGNTEAFF. The CDR3 nucleotides are TGCGCCAGCAGCCAAGTCCCTGTCGGGAACACTGAAGCTTTCTTT.

The chain has TRBV30 and TRBJ1-2; 9 bases agree with TRBD1. The CDR3 is 13 amino acids. CDR1 is GTSNPN and CDR2 is SVGIG in the germline V gene (reference sequence). DNA for the CDR3: TGTGCTTATCGACAGGGGGAAAGCTATGGCTACACCTTC. Translated, it gives CAYRQGESYGYTF.